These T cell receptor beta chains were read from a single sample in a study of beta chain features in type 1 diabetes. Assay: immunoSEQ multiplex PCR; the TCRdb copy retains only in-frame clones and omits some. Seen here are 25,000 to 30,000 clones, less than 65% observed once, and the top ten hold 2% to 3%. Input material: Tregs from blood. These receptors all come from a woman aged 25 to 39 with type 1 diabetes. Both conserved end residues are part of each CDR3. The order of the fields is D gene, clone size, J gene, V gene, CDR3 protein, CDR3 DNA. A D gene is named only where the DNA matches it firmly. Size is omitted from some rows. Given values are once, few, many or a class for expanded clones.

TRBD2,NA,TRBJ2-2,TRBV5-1,CASSSLREGTGELFF,TGCGCCAGCAGCTCCCTGCGGGAGGGCACCGGGGAGCTGTTTTTT
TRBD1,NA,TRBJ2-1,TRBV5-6,CASSSGTGYTIYNEQFF,TGTGCCAGCAGCTCCGGGACAGGGTACACTATTTACAATGAGCAGTTCTTC
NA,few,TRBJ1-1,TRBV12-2,CASRLDGGGTEAFF,TGTGCAAGTCGCTTAGATGGGGGGGGCACTGAAGCTTTCTTT
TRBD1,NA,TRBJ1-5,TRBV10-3,CAIRDRANQPQHF,TGTGCCATCCGGGACAGGGCCAATCAGCCCCAGCATTTT
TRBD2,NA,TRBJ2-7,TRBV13,CASSLKPAGLSYEQYF,TGTGCCAGCAGCCTCAAGCCAGCGGGATTATCCTACGAGCAGTACTTC
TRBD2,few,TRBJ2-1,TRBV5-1,CASSLNPGLATEEQFF,TGCGCCAGCAGCCTGAACCCGGGACTAGCGACGGAGGAGCAGTTCTTC
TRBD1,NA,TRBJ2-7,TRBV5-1,CASSPGTGGYEQYF,TGCGCCAGCAGCCCCGGGACAGGGGGCTACGAGCAGTACTTC
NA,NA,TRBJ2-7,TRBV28,CASSSVLSYEQYF,TGTGCCAGCAGTTCGGTCCTGTCCTACGAGCAGTACTTC
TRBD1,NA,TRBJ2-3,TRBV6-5,CASSKTGGWDTQYF,TGTGCCAGCAGCAAGACAGGGGGCTGGGATACGCAGTATTTT
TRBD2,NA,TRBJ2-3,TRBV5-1,CASSVGLAGGTDTQYF,TGCGCCAGCAGCGTGGGACTAGCGGGAGGGACAGATACGCAGTATTTT
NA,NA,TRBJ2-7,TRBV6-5,CASSPRGGRYEQYF,TGTGCCAGCAGCCCCAGGGGCGGCCGATACGAGCAGTACTTC
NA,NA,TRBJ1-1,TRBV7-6,CASSPDRSNTEAFF,TGTGCCAGCAGCCCGGACAGATCAAACACTGAAGCTTTCTTT
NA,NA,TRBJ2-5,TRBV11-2,CASSLGASETQYF,TGTGCCAGCAGCTTAGGGGCTTCTGAGACCCAGTACTTC
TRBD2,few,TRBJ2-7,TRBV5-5,CASSLGAGLQTYEQYF,TGTGCCAGCAGCTTGGGAGCGGGACTGCAGACCTACGAGCAGTACTTC
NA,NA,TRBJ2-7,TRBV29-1,CSVQGPFLYEQYF,TGCAGCGTTCAGGGGCCCTTTCTTTATGAGCAGTACTTC
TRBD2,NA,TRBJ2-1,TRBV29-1,CSVRSRVAGPFSEQFF,TGCAGCGTGCGCTCCAGGGTAGCGGGCCCCTTTAGTGAGCAGTTCTTC
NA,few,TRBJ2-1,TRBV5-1,CASSLEGMNNEQFF,TGCGCCAGCAGCTTGGAGGGGATGAACAATGAGCAGTTCTTC
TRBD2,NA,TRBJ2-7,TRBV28,CASSSTGLAGDYEQYF,TGTGCCAGCAGTTCGACGGGACTAGCGGGAGACTACGAGCAGTACTTC
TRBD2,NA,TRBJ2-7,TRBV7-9,CASSPRTSGPYEQYF,TGTGCCAGCAGCCCCCGGACTAGCGGGCCGTACGAGCAGTACTTC
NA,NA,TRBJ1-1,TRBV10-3,CAIKQGEANTEAFF,TGTGCCATCAAGCAGGGCGAGGCGAACACTGAAGCTTTCTTT
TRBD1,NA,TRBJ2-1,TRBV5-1,CASSLQGPLSNEQFF,TGCGCCAGCAGCTTACAGGGGCCCCTCTCCAATGAGCAGTTCTTC
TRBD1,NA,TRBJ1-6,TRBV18,CASSPGTGQQGSPLHF,TGTGCCAGCTCACCAGGGACAGGTCAACAAGGGTCACCCCTCCACTTT
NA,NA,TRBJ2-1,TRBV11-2,CASSLDRGEQFF,TGTGCCAGCAGCTTAGATCGCGGTGAGCAGTTCTTC
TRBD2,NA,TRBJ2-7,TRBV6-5,CASSRPPGLAYEQYF,TGTGCCAGCAGTCGACCTCCGGGACTAGCGTACGAGCAGTACTTC
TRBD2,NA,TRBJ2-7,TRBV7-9,CASSSTSGTYEQYF,TGTGCCAGCAGCTCGACTAGCGGAACCTACGAGCAGTACTTC
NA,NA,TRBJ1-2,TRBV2,CARLAGGADGYTF,TGTGCCAGACTCGCGGGGGGAGCAGATGGCTACACCTTC
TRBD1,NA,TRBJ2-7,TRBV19,CASSIKPGQGYEQYF,TGTGCCAGTAGTATAAAACCGGGACAGGGCTACGAGCAGTACTTC
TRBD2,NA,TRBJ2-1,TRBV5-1,CASSLMLGGSVNEQFF,TGCGCCAGCAGCTTGATGCTCGGCGGGAGTGTCAATGAGCAGTTCTTC
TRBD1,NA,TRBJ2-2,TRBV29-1,CSVSGQGGAMAGELFF,TGCAGCGTTTCGGGACAGGGGGGCGCGATGGCCGGGGAGCTGTTTTTT
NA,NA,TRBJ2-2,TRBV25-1,CASSQEASTGELFF,TGTGCCAGCAGTCAGGAGGCAAGCACCGGGGAGCTGTTTTTT
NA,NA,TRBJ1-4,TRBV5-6,CASSLAGGQSEKLFF,TGTGCCAGCAGCTTGGCGGGGGGGCAAAGTGAAAAACTGTTTTTT
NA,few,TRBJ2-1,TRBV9,CASSVGLAGDEQFF,TGTGCCAGCAGCGTAGGACTAGCAGGGGATGAGCAGTTCTTC
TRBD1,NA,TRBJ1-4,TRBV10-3,CAISELPGQGSLKLFF,TGTGCCATCAGTGAGCTACCGGGACAGGGGTCTCTAAAACTGTTTTTT
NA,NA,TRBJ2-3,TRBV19,CASSIYQDGTTDTQYF,TGTGCCAGTAGTATTTATCAGGATGGAACCACAGATACGCAGTATTTT
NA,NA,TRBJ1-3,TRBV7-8,CASSGRTGGSGNTIYF,TGTGCCAGCAGCGGAAGGACGGGAGGATCTGGAAACACCATATATTTT
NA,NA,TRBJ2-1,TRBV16,CASSQSVGDNEQFF,TGTGCCAGCAGCCAATCGGTCGGGGACAATGAGCAGTTCTTC
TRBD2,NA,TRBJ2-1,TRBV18,CASSPGLAGANEQFF,TGTGCCAGCTCACCGGGACTAGCGGGAGCCAATGAGCAGTTCTTC
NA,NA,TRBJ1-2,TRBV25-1,CASSEYQGRYGYTF,TGTGCCAGCAGTGAATATCAGGGGCGCTATGGCTACACCTTC
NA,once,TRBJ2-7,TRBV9,CASSVSPGQSYEQYF,TGTGCCAGCAGCGTCAGTCCGGGACAATCCTACGAGCAGTACTTC
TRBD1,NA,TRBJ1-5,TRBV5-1,CASSAGQGQPQHF,TGCGCCAGCAGCGCCGGACAGGGGCAGCCCCAGCATTTT
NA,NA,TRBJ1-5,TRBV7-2,CASSFGRTVQPQHF,TGTGCCAGCAGCTTCGGCAGGACAGTCCAGCCCCAGCATTTT
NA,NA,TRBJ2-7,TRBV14,CASSSQVGVDSHEQYF,TGTGCCAGCAGCTCCCAGGTCGGGGTTGACTCACACGAGCAGTACTTC
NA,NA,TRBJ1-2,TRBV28,CASSLSGGADYGYTF,TGTGCCAGCAGTTTATCGGGGGGAGCGGACTATGGCTACACCTTC
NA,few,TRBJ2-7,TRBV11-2,CASSLSPYLSYEQYF,TGTGCCAGCAGCTTGAGTCCGTATCTCTCCTACGAGCAGTACTTC
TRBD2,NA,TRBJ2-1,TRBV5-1,CASSPPGTSVVNEQFF,TGCGCCAGCAGCCCCCCCGGGACTAGCGTGGTTAATGAGCAGTTCTTC
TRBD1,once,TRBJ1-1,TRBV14,CASSQWTGRGTEAFF,TGTGCCAGCAGCCAGTGGACAGGGAGGGGGACTGAAGCTTTCTTT
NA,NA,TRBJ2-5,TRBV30,CAWSRGSVQETQYF,TGTGCCTGGAGTCGCGGTAGCGTTCAAGAGACCCAGTACTTC
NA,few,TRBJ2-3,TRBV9,CASSFLFGSGTDTQYF,TGTGCCAGCAGCTTTTTATTCGGGAGCGGCACAGATACGCAGTATTTT
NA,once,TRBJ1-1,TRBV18,CASSPTGGTEAFF,TGTGCCAGCTCACCAACCGGGGGCACTGAAGCTTTCTTT
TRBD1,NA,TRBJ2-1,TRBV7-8,CASSFPGQGYNEQFF,TGTGCCAGCAGCTTCCCGGGACAGGGCTACAATGAGCAGTTCTTC
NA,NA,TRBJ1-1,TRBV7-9,CASSLGRENTEAFF,TGTGCCAGCAGCCTAGGACGGGAGAACACTGAAGCTTTCTTT
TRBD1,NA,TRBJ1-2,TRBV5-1,CASLLNPGQGQYGYTF,TGCGCCAGCCTTCTAAACCCGGGACAGGGCCAGTATGGCTACACCTTC
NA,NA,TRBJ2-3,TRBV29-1,CSVVVGADTQYF,TGCAGCGTTGTCGTGGGAGCAGATACGCAGTATTTT
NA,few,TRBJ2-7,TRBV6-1,CASSQGWRNYEQYF,TGTGCCAGCAGTCAGGGGTGGCGGAACTACGAGCAGTACTTC
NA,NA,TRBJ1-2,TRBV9,CASSAYRDTINYGYTF,TGTGCCAGCAGCGCCTACCGGGACACTATTAACTATGGCTACACCTTC
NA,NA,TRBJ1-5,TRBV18,CASSPTGDVTQPQHF,TGTGCCAGCTCACCGACCGGGGATGTTACTCAGCCCCAGCATTTT
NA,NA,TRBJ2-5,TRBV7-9,CASSFRGNQETQYF,TGTGCCAGCAGCTTTCGGGGAAATCAAGAGACCCAGTACTTC